One TCR beta chain is described in this entry. Its antigen is undetermined. Incorporated into the TCR beta cDNA libraries were unique molecular identifiers, which served to reduce PCR and sequencing biases. TCRdb re-called the PCR reads with MiXCR, one entry per CDR3 protein. The repertoire holds some 690,000 distinct CDR3 sequences, with about 32% as singletons. The V and J ends lost 5 bases and 3 bases respectively, with 8 bases between them. The CDR3 spans 13 residues. Per germline, CDR1 SGHTA and CDR2 FQGNSA. This sample was taken from a study of post-analysis software for immune sequencing data. Points from the study as a whole: Four or five TRBV segments (TRBV5-6, TRBV5-1 and TRBV20-1 among them) occurred more frequently in patients than in controls.

The source is a girl aged 10-17 years with multiple sclerosis. Specimen: blood. The chain carries TRBV7-2 and TRBJ2-4; D is undetermined. This chain's CDR3 is CASSDQNKNIQYF. The DNA of the CDR3 is TGTGCCAGCAGCGACCAAAACAAAAACATTCAGTACTTC.